This TCR beta chain comes out of a study of blood T cell repertoires in COVID-19. About the study: Sources were T cells, B-cell-depleted T cells, or PBMCs; the material itself was cDNA or gDNA.

Source study methods: Researchers report that nucleated cell counts were estimated from reference gene primer amplification. Clones were read by immunoSEQ multiplex PCR, and TCRdb kept only the in-frame ones, dropping some. From that table come the V and J calls and clone size; the DNA was used to work out D and trimming. This table has hundreds of thousands of clones, 70% to 90% appearing once. Living in 24 US areas, the participants were between roughly 18 and 95 years of age. Donors were grouped by their self-reported clinical history. The sequenced sample was PBMCs or T cells enriched from blood (not recorded which). The TCR originated in a woman aged 40 to 49 with acute COVID-19.

CDR3 amino acids: CATSRVPSSNTGELFF. CDR3 sequence (DNA): TGTGCCACCTCAAGGGTTCCTAGCTCGAACACCGGGGAGCTGTTTTTT. This chain joins TRBV28 and TRBJ2-2, with D possibly TRBD2 on 5 matching bases. CDR1 and CDR2 (germline): MDHEN, SYDVKM. The CDR3 sequence is 16 residues long. With 10 bases removed from V and 0 bases from J, the gap between germline ends came to 18 bases.